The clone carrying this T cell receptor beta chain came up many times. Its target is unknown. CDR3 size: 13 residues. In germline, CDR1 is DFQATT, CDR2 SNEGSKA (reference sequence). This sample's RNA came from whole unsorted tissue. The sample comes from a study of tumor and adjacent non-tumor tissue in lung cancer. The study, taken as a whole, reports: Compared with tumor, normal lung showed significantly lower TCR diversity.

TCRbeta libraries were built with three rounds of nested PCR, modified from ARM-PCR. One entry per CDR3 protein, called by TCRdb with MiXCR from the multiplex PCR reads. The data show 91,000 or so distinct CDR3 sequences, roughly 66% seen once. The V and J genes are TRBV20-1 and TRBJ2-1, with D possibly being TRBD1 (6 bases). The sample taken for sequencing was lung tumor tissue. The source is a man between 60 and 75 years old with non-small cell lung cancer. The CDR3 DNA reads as TGCAGCTACGGGCAGGGGAAATACAATGAGCAGTTCTTC. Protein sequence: CSYGQGKYNEQFF.